The T cell receptor (beta chain) under discussion was sequenced for a study of response to subunit inactivated influenza vaccine. The germline CDR1 and CDR2 sequences are MGHRA and YSYEKL. V was cut by 1 base and J by 5 bases, with 10 bases left in between. This CDR3 is 14 amino acids long. One entry per CDR3 protein, called by TCRdb with MiXCR from the RT-PCR reads. The table records about 700,000 distinct CDR3 sequences, about 15% of them present only once. This clonotype was obtained from a man in his fifties who received an inactivated influenza vaccine. This material consisted of PBMCs from blood, taken less than 15 days before vaccination. The gene calls are TRBV4-1 and TRBJ2-3, with D perhaps matching TRBD1 (6 bases). The CDR3 DNA is TGCGCCAGCAGCCAAGGAACAGGGCTAGATACGCAGTATTTT. This translates into CASSQGTGLDTQYF.